Presented here are 5 T cell receptor beta chains from one specimen sequenced in a study of T cells in narcolepsy. Sequenced by immunoSEQ multiplex PCR; TCRdb stores in-frame clones only, minus some. The sample contains around 31,000 clones, about four fifths of which appear only once. Sequences were obtained from CD45RA- memory CD4+ T cells from PBMCs. The origin of the receptors is a human donor with narcolepsy.

The genes are TRBV5-5 and TRBJ2-7; D not certain. Trimming left V 0 bases short and J 5 bases short, with 9 bases between. The CDR3 spans 13 residues. Looked up from germline, CDR1 is SGHKS and CDR2 is YYEKEE (reference sequence). Here the CDR3 reads CASSLAVAHEQYF. CDR3 in DNA: TGTGCCAGCAGCTTGGCCGTAGCCCACGAGCAGTACTTC.

The rearrangement links TRBV4-2 to TRBJ1-2; D might be TRBD1 (6 bases). This CDR3 contains 15 residues. Trimming pared 0 bases from V and 7 bases from J, leaving 15 bases between. Per the germline V gene, CDR1 is LGHNA and CDR2 is YNFKEQ. The CDR3 protein is CASSQDLGQGSGYTF. DNA for the CDR3: TGTGCCAGCAGCCAAGATCTAGGTCAGGGGAGTGGCTACACCTTC.

CDR3 nucleotides: TGCGCCAGCAGCCAAGAAGTTTCGGGGACCCTGAATGTCAATGAGCAGTTCTTC. It specifies CASSQEVSGTLNVNEQFF. The rearrangement links TRBV4-1 to TRBJ2-1; D possibly uses TRBD1 or TRBD2 (5 bases each). The CDR3 spans 18 residues. Trimming cost V 0 bases and J 6 bases, with 21 bases left between them. Looked up from germline, CDR1 is MGHRA and CDR2 is YSYEKL.

This chain connects TRBV5-6 to TRBJ2-1, with a tentative D call TRBD2 (6 bases). Deletions cut 0 bases from V and 12 bases from J, with 10 bases between. Germline CDR1 is SGHDT and CDR2 is YYEEEE. This CDR3 spans 12 amino acids. The CDR3 DNA follows: TGTGCCAGCAGCTTGGTTCAGGGAGGGCAGTTCTTC. It yields the protein CASSLVQGGQFF.

The rearrangement links TRBV18 to TRBJ2-5; a possible D gene is TRBD1 (6 bases). CDR3 length equals 16 residues. Between the trimmed V and J ends, which lost 0 bases and 3 bases, there was a span of 14 bases. CDR1 is KGHSH, CDR2 LQKENI, per germline. CDR3 sequence reads: CASSPPGQGFEETQYF. CDR3 DNA: TGTGCCAGCTCACCACCGGGGCAGGGGTTCGAAGAGACCCAGTACTTC.